Below are 12 T cell receptor beta chains sequenced from a single sample in a study of T cell repertoires in cytomegalovirus infection. Each CDR3 protein is one row after TCRdb ran MiXCR on the reads. The sample contains hundreds of thousands of distinct CDR3 sequences, more than 25% of which appear only once. These receptors lack a known antigen. The starting material was cultured CD8+ T cells from PBMCs, obtained from culture after CMV antigen stimulation. These receptors came from a human donor in good health (CMV status not recorded). Some clones in this sample may be carry-over from other donors' samples.

The chain is built from TRBV7-9 and TRBJ2-7; D is possibly TRBD1 (6 bases). The CDR3 runs to 14 residues. V lost 7 bases and J lost 4, with 17 bases in between. Germline V gives CDR1 SEHNR, CDR2 FQNEAQ (reference sequence). The CDR3 region is CASTSPGAGYEQYF. The CDR3, as DNA: TGTGCCAGCACCTCCCCAGGGGCGGGTTACGAGCAGTACTTC.

This clonotype was recorded a few times. The chain recombines TRBV7-9 with TRBJ2-3; maybe TRBD1 (6 bases). CDR1 is SEHNR, CDR2 FQNEAQ, per germline (reference sequence). The CDR3 runs to 14 residues. V was pared by 4 bases and J by 2 bases, with 10 bases between. CDR3: CASSSRTDTDTQYF. CDR3 sequence (DNA): TGTGCCAGCAGCTCCAGGACAGACACAGATACGCAGTATTTT.

The chain links TRBV5-1 to TRBJ1-2; TRBD1 matches 8 bases. The V segment lost 4 bases and the J segment 5 bases; nucleotides outside the gene matches: 10. This CDR3 contains 15 residues. Germline V gives CDR1 SGHRS, CDR2 YFSETQ. The DNA of the CDR3 is TGCGCCAGCAGCCCATCTGGACAGGGAGGGTATGGCTACACCTTC. It yields the protein CASSPSGQGGYGYTF.

This rearrangement joins TRBV5-6 to TRBJ1-1; D is undetermined. Looked up from germline, CDR1 is SGHDT and CDR2 is YYEEEE. The CDR3 sequence is 13 residues long. V lost 4 bases, J lost 8 bases, and 15 bases lay in between. CDR3 DNA: TGTGCCAGCAGCCCAGGACGAGGCAGGGAAGCTTTCTTT. It translates to CASSPGRGREAFF.

This clonotype was seen a handful of times. The chain couples TRBV7-9 to TRBJ2-4, with D possibly TRBD2 on 5 matching bases. The CDR3 is 14 residues long. CDR1 is SEHNR and CDR2 is FQNEAQ in the germline V gene (reference sequence). V lost 5 bases, J lost 4 bases, and 12 bases lay in between. The CDR3 spells CASSPVAGKNIQYF. The CDR3 bases are TGTGCCAGCAGCCCCGTCGCGGGTAAAAACATTCAGTACTTC.

The chain carries TRBV7-8 and TRBJ2-1; D is tentatively TRBD1 or TRBD2 (6 bases each). Germline lookup yields CDR1 SGHVS and CDR2 FQNEAQ. The CDR3 covers 15 residues. Between the trimmed V and J ends, which lost 3 bases and 6 bases, there was a span of 15 bases. CDR3 in DNA: TGTGCCAGCAGCTTTTTTCGGGGGCCCTCCAATGAGCAGTTCTTC. This gives the protein CASSFFRGPSNEQFF.

This clonotype was detected a few times. In DNA, the CDR3 is TGTGCCAGCAGTTTAGACTGGCAGGGAACAAACGTGGAATATGGCTACACCTTC. This gives the protein CASSLDWQGTNVEYGYTF. V usage is TRBV27 and J usage is TRBJ1-2; perhaps TRBD1 as D (5 bases). The CDR3 runs 18 residues. Germline V gives CDR1 MNHEY, CDR2 SMNVEV (reference sequence). Between the trimmed V and J ends, which lost 2 bases and 5 bases, there was a span of 24 bases.

Note on this clonotype: It differs at one base from a far larger clone, so likely a read error. This sequence joins TRBV6-2 or TRBV6-3 and TRBJ2-2; no reliable D call. Germline CDR1 MNHEY, CDR2 SVGEGT. The CDR3 totals 11 residues. The CDR3 is CANSFPGELFF. In DNA, the CDR3 is TGTGCCAACAGTTTCCCCGGGGAGCTGTTTTTT.

The chain couples TRBV4-2 to TRBJ1-2, with D possibly TRBD1 on 6 matching bases. Germline assignment: CDR1 LGHNA and CDR2 YNFKEQ. V lost 4 bases to trimming and J lost 0 bases, with 27 bases between them. The CDR3 contains 20 residues. As DNA, the CDR3 is TGTGCCAGCAGCCGGTCGGAGGTTGGGGTGCAGGGGAAAGCTAACTATGGCTACACCTTC. Its translation: CASSRSEVGVQGKANYGYTF.

The V and J genes are TRBV5-1 and TRBJ1-5, with 11 nucleotides matching TRBD1. The CDR3 has 15 residues. The V gene end was trimmed by 0 bases and the J gene end by 8 bases; junction bases not matched to a gene: 4. The germline CDR1 and CDR2 sequences are SGHRS and YFSETQ. The CDR3 region has the DNA TGCGCCAGCAGCTTGGAGGGACAGGGGGGGGAGCCCCAGCATTTT. It yields the protein CASSLEGQGGEPQHF. The full variable domain, with the rest looked up from reference TRBV5-1 and TRBJ1-5, is KAGVTQTPRYLIKTRGQQVTLSCSPISGHRSVSWYQQTPGQGLQFLFEYFSETQRNKGNFPGRFSGRQFSNSRSEMNVSTLELGDSALYLCASSLEGQGGEPQHFGDGTRLSIL.

This clonotype occurred many times. This rearrangement joins TRBV27 to TRBJ2-1; D gene unclear. Germline CDR1 and CDR2: MNHEY and SMNVEV (reference sequence). V lost 5 bases and J 8 bases, leaving 16 bases between the germline ends. This CDR3 comprises 14 residues. CDR3 amino acids: CASSALPVGDEQFF. In DNA form, the CDR3 reads TGTGCCAGCAGTGCCCTCCCGGTGGGCGATGAGCAGTTCTTC.

In regard to this clonotype: A much larger clone sits a single nucleotide away, making a read error possible. Since no conserved phenylalanine or tryptophan closes the CDR3, a read error is the likely cause. The rearrangement joins TRBV12-3 or TRBV12-4 to TRBJ2-3; 7 bases align to TRBD1. V lost 6 bases to trimming and J lost 6 bases; unmatched junction nucleotides: 3. There are 12 residues in the CDR3. CDR3: CASSLTGDTQYY. CDR3 sequence (DNA): TGTGCCAGCAGCCTGACAGGGGATACGCAGTATTAT.